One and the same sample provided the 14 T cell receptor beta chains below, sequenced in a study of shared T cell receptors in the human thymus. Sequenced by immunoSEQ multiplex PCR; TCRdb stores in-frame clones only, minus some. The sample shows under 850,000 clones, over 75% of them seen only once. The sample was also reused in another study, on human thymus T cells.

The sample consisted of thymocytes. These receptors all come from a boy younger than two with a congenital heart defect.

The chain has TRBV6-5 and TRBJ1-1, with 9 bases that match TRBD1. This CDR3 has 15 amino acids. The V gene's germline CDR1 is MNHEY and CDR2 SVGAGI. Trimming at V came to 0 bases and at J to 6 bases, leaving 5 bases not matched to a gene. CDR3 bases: TGTGCCAGCAGTTACTCGACAGGGGGGCTTCCTGAAGCTTTCTTT. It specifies CASSYSTGGLPEAFF.

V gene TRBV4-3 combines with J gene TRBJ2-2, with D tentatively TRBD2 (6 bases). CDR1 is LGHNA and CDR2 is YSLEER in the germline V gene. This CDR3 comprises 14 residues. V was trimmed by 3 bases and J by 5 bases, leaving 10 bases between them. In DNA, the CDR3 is TGCGCCAGCAGCCAGGAGGGGAGGACCGGGGAGCTGTTTTTT. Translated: CASSQEGRTGELFF.

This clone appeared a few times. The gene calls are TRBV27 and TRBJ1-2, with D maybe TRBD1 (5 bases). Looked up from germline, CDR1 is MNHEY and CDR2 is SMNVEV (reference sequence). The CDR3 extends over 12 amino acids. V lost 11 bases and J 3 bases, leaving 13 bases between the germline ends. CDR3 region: CAGRQGHYGYTF. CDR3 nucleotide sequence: TGTGCCGGTCGGCAGGGCCACTATGGCTACACCTTC.

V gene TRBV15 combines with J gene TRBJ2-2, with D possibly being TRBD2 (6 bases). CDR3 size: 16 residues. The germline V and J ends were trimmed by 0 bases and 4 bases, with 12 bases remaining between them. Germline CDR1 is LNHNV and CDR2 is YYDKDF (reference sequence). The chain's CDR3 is CATSRDGGISTGELFF. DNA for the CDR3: TGTGCCACCAGCAGAGATGGCGGGATAAGCACCGGGGAGCTGTTTTTT.

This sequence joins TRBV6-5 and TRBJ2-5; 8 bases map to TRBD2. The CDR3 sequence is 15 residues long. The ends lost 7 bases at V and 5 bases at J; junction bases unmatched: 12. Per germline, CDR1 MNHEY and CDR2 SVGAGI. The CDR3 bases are TGTGCCAGCACCTTTTGGCTAGCGGGTTTGGAGACCCAGTACTTC. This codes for CASTFWLAGLETQYF.

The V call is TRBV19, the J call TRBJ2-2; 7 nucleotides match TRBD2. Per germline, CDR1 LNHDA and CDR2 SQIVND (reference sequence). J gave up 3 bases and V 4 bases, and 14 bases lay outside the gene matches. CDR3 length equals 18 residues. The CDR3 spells CASSKWVRLADHTGELFF. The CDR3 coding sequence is TGTGCCAGTAGTAAATGGGTTAGGCTAGCGGACCACACCGGGGAGCTGTTTTTT.

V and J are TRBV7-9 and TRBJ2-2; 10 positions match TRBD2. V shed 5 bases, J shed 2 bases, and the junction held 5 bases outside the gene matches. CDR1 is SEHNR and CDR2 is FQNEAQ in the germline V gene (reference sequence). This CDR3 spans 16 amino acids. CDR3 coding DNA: TGTGCCAGCAGCCTCCGGACTAGCGGAAACACCGGGGAGCTGTTTTTT. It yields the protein CASSLRTSGNTGELFF.

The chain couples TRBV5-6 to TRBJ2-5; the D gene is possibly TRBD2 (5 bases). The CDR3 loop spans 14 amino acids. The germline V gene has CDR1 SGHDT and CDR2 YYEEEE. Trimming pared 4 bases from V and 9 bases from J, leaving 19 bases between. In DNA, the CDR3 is TGTGCCAGCAGCCCCCATGACGGGATGGGGTCCCAGTACTTC. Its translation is CASSPHDGMGSQYF.

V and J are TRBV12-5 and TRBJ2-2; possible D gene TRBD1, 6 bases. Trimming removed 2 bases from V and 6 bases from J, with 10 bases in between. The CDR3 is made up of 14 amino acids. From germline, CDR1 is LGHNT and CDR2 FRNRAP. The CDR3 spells CASGLTGQAGELFF. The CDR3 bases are TGTGCTAGTGGTTTGACAGGGCAGGCCGGGGAGCTGTTTTTT. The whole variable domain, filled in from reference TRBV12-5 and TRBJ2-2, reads DARVTQTPRHKVTEMGQEVTMRCQPILGHNTVFWYRQTMMQGLELLAYFRNRAPLDDSGMPKDRFSAEMPDATLATLKIQPSEPRDSAVYFCASGLTGQAGELFFGEGSRLTVL.

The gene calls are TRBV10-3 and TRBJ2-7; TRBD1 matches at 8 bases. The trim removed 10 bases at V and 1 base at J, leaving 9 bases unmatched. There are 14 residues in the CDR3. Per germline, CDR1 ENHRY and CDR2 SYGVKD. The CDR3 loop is CATMDREPSYEQYF. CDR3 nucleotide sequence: TGTGCCACCATGGACAGGGAGCCTTCCTACGAGCAGTACTTC.

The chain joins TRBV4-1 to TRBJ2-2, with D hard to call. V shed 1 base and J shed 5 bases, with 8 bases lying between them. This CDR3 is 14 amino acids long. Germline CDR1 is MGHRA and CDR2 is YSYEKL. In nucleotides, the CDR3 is TGCGCCAGCAGCCAAGTACTTAATACCGGGGAGCTGTTTTTT. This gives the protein CASSQVLNTGELFF.

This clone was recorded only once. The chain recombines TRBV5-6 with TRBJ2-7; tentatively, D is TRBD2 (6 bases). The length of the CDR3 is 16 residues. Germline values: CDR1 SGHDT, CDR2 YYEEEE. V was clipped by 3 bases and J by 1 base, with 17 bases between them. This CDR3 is CASSSWTRDLSYEQYF. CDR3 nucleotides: TGTGCCAGCAGCTCGTGGACAAGGGACTTATCCTACGAGCAGTACTTC.

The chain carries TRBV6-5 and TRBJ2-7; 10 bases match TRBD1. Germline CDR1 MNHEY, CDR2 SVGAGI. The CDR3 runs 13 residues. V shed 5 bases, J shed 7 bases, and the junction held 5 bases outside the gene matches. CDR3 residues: CASSRQGAGEQYF. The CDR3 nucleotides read TGTGCCAGCAGTCGACAGGGGGCAGGGGAGCAGTACTTC.

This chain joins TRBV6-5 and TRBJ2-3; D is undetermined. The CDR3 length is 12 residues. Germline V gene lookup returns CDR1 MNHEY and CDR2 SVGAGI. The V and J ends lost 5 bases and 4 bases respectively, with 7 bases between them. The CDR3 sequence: CASSPRPDTQYF. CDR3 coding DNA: TGTGCCAGCAGTCCGAGGCCAGATACGCAGTATTTT.